This TCR beta chain was found in a study of T cells in Graves' hyperthyroidism and ophthalmopathy. CDR3 size: 14 residues. CDR1 SGHRS and CDR2 YFSETQ come from the germline V gene. Template material for amplifying TCR beta CDR3 regions consisted of RNA transcripts. The HTBI primer set was used in a first-round RT-PCR of the TCR CDR3. MiXCR, run by TCRdb on the multiplex PCR reads, gives a single entry per CDR3 protein. The table lists over 500,000 distinct CDR3 sequences, 40% to 55% of them singletons, with about two fifths in the top ten. This clonotype was recorded many times. The junction departs from the called germline gene at one end, perhaps through a read error.

The TCR originated in an adult woman with Graves' disease, either hyperthyroidism or ophthalmopathy (not recorded which). What was sequenced was peripheral blood or thyroid tissue (not recorded which). The genes are TRBV5-1 and TRBJ2-5, with D perhaps matching TRBD1 (6 bases). The DNA for the CDR3 is TGTGCCAGCAGCTCCGGGACAACACAAGAGACCCAGTACTTC. Translated: CASSSGTTQETQYF.